This T cell receptor beta chain was sequenced during a study of blood T cell repertoires in COVID-19. Background on the study: Donors in the United States, Italy and Spain gave samples during acute or convalescent COVID-19. In each case, the material was cDNA or gDNA derived from T cells, B-cell-depleted T cells, or PBMCs.

Methods used by the authors: Reference gene primer amplification in the assay estimated nucleated cell counts. Some clones are missing from TCRdb's copy, which holds only in-frame ones; the method was immunoSEQ multiplex PCR. The V and J calls and the clone size are those of that table, but D and trimming were determined from the DNA. The repertoire holds around 250,000 clones, with nearly 90% as singletons. The CDR3 is 16 amino acids. V gave up 0 bases and J gave up 5 bases; unmatched junction bases: 9. Germline lookup yields CDR1 MNHEY and CDR2 SVGAGI. The sequenced material came from peripheral blood. This chain links TRBV6-5 with TRBJ1-1; 7 nucleotides match TRBD1. The TCR comes from a human donor in a cohort sampled during active COVID-19. The CDR3 protein is CASSYSEGAWVTEAFF. The CDR3 DNA sequence: TGTGCCAGCAGTTACTCGGAGGGGGCGTGGGTTACTGAAGCTTTCTTT.